This record looks at one T cell receptor (beta chain) sequence and its context. V was trimmed by 0 bases and J by 6 bases, leaving 13 bases between them. CDR3 length equals 15 residues. Germline values: CDR1 SGHRS, CDR2 YFSETQ. In the source study's methods: From reference gene primer amplification, estimates of nucleated cell counts were derived. Sequencing was performed with immunoSEQ multiplex PCR; in TCRdb, only in-frame clones are kept and a portion is missing. That table is the source of V, J and clone size, and D and trimming were worked out from the DNA. This sample yields around 95,000 clones, of which almost 80% are seen a single time; about 12% belongs to the top ten. These data are taken from a study of blood T cell repertoires in COVID-19. For the study at large: Samples of COVID-19 (acute and convalescent) were obtained from the United States, Italy and Spain. Sample material is recorded as cDNA or gDNA derived from T cells, B-cell-depleted T cells, or PBMCs.

The sample consisted of peripheral blood. This TCR was sampled from a woman in her 70s with acute or convalescent COVID-19. The chain is built from TRBV5-1 and TRBJ2-1, with D perhaps matching TRBD2 (5 bases). The CDR3 sequence: CASSLDISRGNEQFF. The CDR3 region has the DNA TGCGCCAGCAGCTTGGACATAAGCCGGGGCAATGAGCAGTTCTTC.